A single sample gave rise to the 30 T cell receptor beta chains below, sequenced in a study of T cell responses to AZD1222 COVID-19 vaccine. Repertoires were generated with immunoSEQ multiplex PCR, while TCRdb's copy carries only in-frame clones and drops some. This sample has 110,000 or so clones, with more than 75% found just once. The sequencing here drew on peripheral blood, taken on day 0 of AZD1222 vaccination. These receptors all come from an adult in good health.

The genes are TRBV6-5 and TRBJ1-3; D might be TRBD1 (5 bases). There are 15 residues in the CDR3. Germline-derived CDR1 and CDR2 are MNHEY and SVGAGI. V lost 5 bases and J 0 bases, leaving 11 bases between the germline ends. CDR3 nucleotide sequence: TGTGCCAGCAGTCTAGGGGCCTACTCTGGAAACACCATATATTTT. Translated: CASSLGAYSGNTIYF.

This rearrangement joins TRBV5-1 to TRBJ2-2, with TRBD2 matching over 11 bases. The CDR3 extends over 15 amino acids. Germline V gene sequence: CDR1 SGHRS, CDR2 YFSETQ. V lost 7 bases to trimming and J lost 3 bases; unmatched junction nucleotides: 5. The CDR3 DNA follows: TGCGCCAGCGGCGGGACTAGCGGATACACCGGGGAGCTGTTTTTT. It encodes CASGGTSGYTGELFF.

The CDR3 region has the DNA TGTGCCAGCAGTGACCGGGGGCAATCCTATAATTCACCCCTCCACTTT. This codes for CASSDRGQSYNSPLHF. The gene calls are TRBV25-1 and TRBJ1-6; a possible D gene is TRBD1 (6 bases). From germline, CDR1 is MGHDK and CDR2 SYGVNS. The CDR3 has 16 residues. The V gene lost 3 bases and the J gene lost 1 base, with 10 bases spanning the gap.

This clone came up once. Other DNA sequences in this specimen translate into the identical CDR3. CDR3 in amino acids: CASSLRGNQPQHF. The CDR3 region has the DNA TGTGCCAGCAGTTTGCGTGGAAATCAGCCCCAGCATTTT. V usage is TRBV27 and J usage is TRBJ1-5; the D is unclear. The CDR3 is 13 residues long. Germline-derived CDR1 and CDR2 are MNHEY and SMNVEV (reference sequence). V lost 3 bases to trimming and J lost 4 bases, with 7 bases between them.

The chain joins TRBV6-5 to TRBJ1-2; D remains ambiguous. CDR3 size: 12 residues. V was pared by 8 bases and J by 2 bases, with 9 bases between. The germline CDR1 and CDR2 sequences are MNHEY and SVGAGI. DNA for the CDR3: TGTGCCAGCCTGGCGGAGAACTATGGCTACACCTTC. Its translation: CASLAENYGYTF.

On this clone: Different DNA sequences within this sample yield the same CDR3. The genes are TRBV9 and TRBJ1-3; D remains ambiguous. Trimming took off 3 bases at V and 3 bases at J, with 7 bases between the two ends. The CDR3 runs 13 residues. Per the germline V gene, CDR1 is SGDLS and CDR2 is YYNGEE. The DNA for the CDR3 is TGTGCCAGCAGCGCCGGTGGTGGAAACACCATATATTTT. Translation gives CASSAGGGNTIYF.

V is TRBV2 and J is TRBJ2-2, with 7 bases aligning to TRBD2. Germline lookup yields CDR1 SNHLY and CDR2 FYNNEI. The CDR3 contains 15 residues. Unmatched junction bases numbered 3, after V lost 4 bases and J lost 1 base. CDR3 in DNA: TGTGCCAGCAGTGTTGCGGGGGTGAACACCGGGGAGCTGTTTTTT. Encoded protein: CASSVAGVNTGELFF.

This clone was recorded once. The rearrangement uses TRBV7-8 and TRBJ2-7; 11 nucleotides line up with TRBD1. Germline values: CDR1 SGHVS, CDR2 FQNEAQ. The CDR3 is made up of 15 amino acids. After removal of 1 base from V and 4 bases from J, the junction contained 3 bases not matched to a gene. CDR3 in amino acids: CASSLGTGGGYEQYF. CDR3 sequence (DNA): TGTGCCAGCAGCTTAGGGACAGGGGGCGGTTACGAGCAGTACTTC.

The chain recombines TRBV7-3 with TRBJ2-1; 10 nucleotides match TRBD2. The CDR3 has 13 amino acids. Looked up from germline, CDR1 is SGHTA and CDR2 is FQGTGA. The junction had 5 bases not matched to a gene; V was cut back by 5 bases and J by 10 bases. For the CDR3, the DNA is TGTGCCAGCAGCGGCGTACTAGCGGGAGAGCAGTTCTTC. This gives the protein CASSGVLAGEQFF.

The rearrangement uses TRBV3-1 (or the pseudogene TRBV3-2) and TRBJ2-7, with a weak D call TRBD2 (5 bases). The length of the CDR3 is 15 residues. V dropped 1 base and J dropped 2 bases, with 12 bases sitting between them. In germline, CDR1 is LGHDT, CDR2 YNNKEL (reference sequence). CDR3 DNA sequence: TGTGCCAGCAGCCAAGGGTTTCGGGGAGCCTACGAGCAGTACTTC. Protein sequence: CASSQGFRGAYEQYF.

The chain uses TRBV2 and TRBJ2-7, with 11 bases lining up with TRBD2. V lost 5 bases to trimming and J lost 3 bases; unmatched junction nucleotides: 3. This CDR3 contains 14 residues. Looked up from germline, CDR1 is SNHLY and CDR2 is FYNNEI. CDR3 protein: CASSSGTSGYEQYF. For the CDR3, the DNA is TGTGCCAGCAGTTCCGGGACTAGCGGCTACGAGCAGTACTTC.

This rearrangement joins TRBV7-8 to TRBJ2-1; TRBD2 matches at 10 bases. Germline-derived CDR1 and CDR2 are SGHVS and FQNEAQ. J lost 6 bases, V lost 2 bases, and 4 bases had no gene match. This CDR3 is built from 15 residues. CDR3 bases: TGTGCCAGCAGCTTATCGCTAGCGGGAGCCAATGAGCAGTTCTTC. It codes for CASSLSLAGANEQFF.

J is TRBJ2-1 and V is TRBV19, with 12 nucleotides matching TRBD2. The trim removed 9 bases at V and 7 bases at J, leaving 10 bases unmatched. CDR3 size: 15 residues. Germline-derived CDR1 and CDR2 are LNHDA and SQIVND (reference sequence). CDR3 in amino acids: CASLPTSGSGNEQFF. CDR3 coding DNA: TGTGCCAGCCTTCCGACTAGCGGGAGTGGTAATGAGCAGTTCTTC.

The chain has TRBV20-1 and TRBJ2-5; D uncertain. Germline V CDR1 and CDR2: DFQATT, SNEGSKA (reference sequence). Trimming removed 6 bases from V and 4 bases from J, with 9 bases in between. CDR3 length equals 11 residues. CDR3 protein: CSAHTPETQYF. The CDR3 DNA follows: TGCAGTGCCCACACACCAGAGACCCAGTACTTC.

This clone was seen just once. The chain joins TRBV30 to TRBJ2-7; the match to TRBD2 covers 9 bases. V was pared by 4 bases and J by 6 bases, with 10 bases of the junction left unmatched. This CDR3 region has 14 residues. CDR1 and CDR2 (germline): GTSNPN, SVGIG (reference sequence). DNA of the CDR3: TGTGCCTGGAACCTTCGCGGGAGGGCCGCCGAGCAGTACTTC. It is translated as CAWNLRGRAAEQYF.

The rearrangement links TRBV5-1 to TRBJ2-2, with TRBD1 as a possible D gene (6 bases). The CDR3 is 16 residues long. Per the germline V gene, CDR1 is SGHRS and CDR2 is YFSETQ. Trimming took off 3 bases at V and 1 base at J, with 13 bases between the two ends. The CDR3 DNA sequence: TGCGCCAGCAGCTCTCAAACAGGGATGAACACCGGGGAGCTGTTTTTT. This codes for CASSSQTGMNTGELFF.

The rearrangement uses TRBV6-2 or TRBV6-3 and TRBJ2-1, with 9 bases fitting TRBD1. The CDR3 is 15 amino acids. V shed 5 bases and J 7 bases; nucleotides not matched to a gene: 9. The V gene's germline CDR1 is MNHEY and CDR2 SVGEGT. DNA for the CDR3: TGTGCCAGCAGTAGTTCCGGGACAGGGCGAAATGAGCAGTTCTTC. Its protein is CASSSSGTGRNEQFF.

CDR3 amino acids: CASSPAGTGVRETQYF. CDR3 nucleotides: TGTGCCAGCAGCCCTGCCGGGACAGGGGTACGGGAGACCCAGTACTTC. The chain has TRBV9 and TRBJ2-5; 10 nucleotides align to TRBD1. The CDR3 totals 16 residues. Germline V gene sequence: CDR1 SGDLS, CDR2 YYNGEE. J gave up 5 bases and V 4 bases, and 11 bases lay outside the gene matches.

This chain connects TRBV5-1 to TRBJ1-4; 10 bases fit TRBD1. The CDR3 runs 18 residues. The germline gives CDR1 SGHRS, CDR2 YFSETQ. The V segment lost 0 bases and the J segment 8 bases; nucleotides outside the gene matches: 13. CDR3: CASSLVPTGGAGWEKLFF. The DNA of the CDR3 is TGCGCCAGCAGCTTGGTTCCGACAGGGGGCGCTGGTTGGGAAAAACTGTTTTTT.

Turning to this clone: Other DNA sequences from this sample encode an identical CDR3 as well. The chain joins TRBV7-3 to TRBJ2-5; D is possibly TRBD2 (6 bases). Germline loops: CDR1 SGHTA, CDR2 FQGTGA. The CDR3 spans 13 residues. With 5 bases removed from V and 1 base from J, the gap between germline ends came to 8 bases. The CDR3: CASSRGVQETQYF. CDR3 bases: TGTGCCAGCAGCCGCGGGGTCCAAGAGACCCAGTACTTC.

This chain links TRBV28 with TRBJ2-2, with 7 bases matching TRBD1. The V gene's germline CDR1 is MDHEN and CDR2 SYDVKM. The V segment lost 6 bases and the J segment 2 bases; nucleotides outside the gene matches: 9. The CDR3 has 16 amino acids. DNA for the CDR3: TGTGCCAGCAGACCCGACAGGGAAGATAACACCGGGGAGCTGTTTTTT. It yields the protein CASRPDREDNTGELFF.

V usage is TRBV7-9 and J usage is TRBJ2-7, with 9 bases lining up with TRBD2. The CDR3 is 17 residues long. The germline V gene encodes CDR1 SEHNR and CDR2 FQNEAQ (reference sequence). Trimming removed 4 bases from V and 6 bases from J; junction bases left unmatched: 16. CDR3 protein: CASSYTGSAGGRSEQYF. DNA of the CDR3: TGTGCCAGCAGCTATACGGGGTCGGCGGGAGGGCGAAGCGAGCAGTACTTC.

This clone was seen once. The chain couples TRBV19 to TRBJ2-5; 9 bases match TRBD1. J lost 2 bases, V lost 3 bases, and 4 bases had no gene match. From germline, CDR1 is LNHDA and CDR2 SQIVND (reference sequence). The CDR3 is 15 amino acids. The CDR3 region is CASSIGQGLQETQYF. The CDR3 DNA follows: TGTGCCAGTAGTATTGGACAGGGGTTACAAGAGACCCAGTACTTC.

V and J are TRBV5-1 and TRBJ2-7; the D gene could be TRBD1 or TRBD2 (5 bases each). The V gene's germline CDR1 is SGHRS and CDR2 YFSETQ. The germline V and J ends were trimmed by 0 bases and 6 bases, with 10 bases remaining between them. The CDR3 is made up of 13 amino acids. The CDR3 loop reads CASSLVWGTEQYF. The CDR3 DNA reads TGCGCCAGCAGCTTGGTTTGGGGGACCGAGCAGTACTTC.

The CDR3 region is CASSPGTHDEQYF. CDR3 bases: TGTGCCAGCAGCCCCGGGACGCACGACGAGCAGTACTTC. V gene TRBV12-3 or TRBV12-4 combines with J gene TRBJ2-7; D is perhaps TRBD1 or TRBD2 (5 bases each). V was shortened by 6 bases and J by 5 bases, with 14 bases between the two germline ends. The CDR3 has 13 residues.

The CDR3 nucleotides read TGTGCCACCAGCAGAGGGGGGGGCGGGAGTGAGCAGTTCTTC. As protein: CATSRGGGGSEQFF. V gene TRBV15 combines with J gene TRBJ2-1; possibly TRBD2 for D (7 bases). With 1 base removed from V and 9 bases from J, the gap between germline ends came to 13 bases. CDR1 is LNHNV and CDR2 is YYDKDF in the germline V gene (reference sequence). This CDR3 is built from 14 residues.

This chain connects TRBV15 to TRBJ2-2, with D perhaps given as TRBD1 or TRBD2 (5 bases each). CDR1 and CDR2 from the germline V gene are LNHNV and YYDKDF (reference sequence). CDR3 size: 14 residues. V was shortened by 3 bases and J by 6 bases, with 11 bases between the two germline ends. CDR3 DNA: TGTGCCACCAGCAGTCCGGTGGGGGCCGGGGAGCTGTTTTTT. Translated: CATSSPVGAGELFF. Based on the CDR3 plus reference TRBV15 and TRBJ2-2, the full variable domain is DAMVIQNPRYQVTQFGKPVTLSCSQTLNHNVMYWYQQKSSQAPKLLFHYYDKDFNNEADTPDNFQSRRPNTSFCFLDIRSPGLGDTAMYLCATSSPVGAGELFFGEGSRLTVL.

In DNA form, the CDR3 reads TGCAGCGTCTACGGGACAGTGGAAGGTCACGAGCAGTACTTC. Amino acids: CSVYGTVEGHEQYF. This chain joins TRBV29-1 and TRBJ2-7; 7 bases line up with TRBD1. V lost 6 bases and J lost 5; bases outside the gene matches: 13. The CDR3 has 14 amino acids. Germline V gene lookup returns CDR1 SQVTM and CDR2 ANQGSEA.

The V gene is TRBV6-4, the J gene TRBJ2-2; D not resolved. The CDR3 sequence is 13 residues long. CDR1 and CDR2 from the germline V gene are MRHNA and SNTAGT. V lost 6 bases to trimming and J lost 5 bases, with 10 bases between them. CDR3 nucleotide sequence: TGTGCCAGCAGGCCAGAATGGACCGGGGAGCTGTTTTTT. Translating it yields CASRPEWTGELFF.

This clone was detected a few times. The rearrangement links TRBV24-1 to TRBJ1-1; D perhaps matches TRBD1 (5 bases). The germline CDR1 and CDR2 sequences are KGHDR and SFDVKD. V lost 5 bases, J lost 1 base, and 13 bases lay in between. The CDR3 spans 15 residues. The CDR3, as DNA: TGTGCCACCAGTGCCACGGACACTGGGAACACTGAAGCTTTCTTT. Its translation: CATSATDTGNTEAFF.